The 23 T cell receptor beta chains below come from one sample, sequenced in a study of T cell responses to AZD1222 COVID-19 vaccine. Profiling relied on immunoSEQ multiplex PCR, and the TCRdb table lists in-frame clones only, not all of them. The sample includes about 190,000 clones, about 89% seen only once; the top ten take 2.7%. This specimen was peripheral blood, taken on day 0 of MenACWY control vaccination. These receptors all come from an adult in good health.

This chain connects TRBV5-1 to TRBJ2-5; 8 bases align to TRBD1. This CDR3 region has 13 residues. Trimming removed 6 bases from V and 2 bases from J; junction bases left unmatched: 3. From germline, CDR1 is SGHRS and CDR2 YFSETQ. The CDR3 here is CASKDRAQETQYF. The DNA of the CDR3 is TGCGCCAGCAAGGACAGGGCTCAAGAGACCCAGTACTTC.

The genes are TRBV5-4 and TRBJ2-1; 13 nucleotides align to TRBD2. CDR1 SGHNT and CDR2 YYREEE come from the germline V gene (reference sequence). V was pared by 4 bases and J by 7 bases, with 5 bases of the junction left unmatched. The CDR3 has 15 residues. The CDR3 region has the DNA TGTGCCAGCAGCCGGACTAGCGGGAGTTGGAATGAGCAGTTCTTC. Encoded protein: CASSRTSGSWNEQFF.

J is TRBJ2-5 and V is TRBV21-1; TRBD1, the table's D call, was not compared with the DNA. TRBV21-1 is marked as a pseudogene. The CDR3 is 14 residues long. The CDR3 reads CASSIGTGQETQYF. The DNA for the CDR3 is TGTGCCAGCAGCATCGGAACAGGGCAAGAGACCCAGTACTTC.

The chain uses TRBV2 and TRBJ2-7; perhaps TRBD1 as D (5 bases). The V gene's germline CDR1 is SNHLY and CDR2 FYNNEI. V lost 0 bases to trimming and J lost 6 bases, with 6 bases between them. This CDR3 has 12 amino acids. The CDR3 loop is CASSEAGLEQYF. In DNA, the CDR3 is TGTGCCAGCAGTGAAGCGGGGCTCGAGCAGTACTTC. The variable domain in full, completed from reference TRBV2 and TRBJ2-7, reads EPEVTQTPSHQVTQMGQEVILRCVPISNHLYFYWYRQILGQKVEFLVSFYNNEISEKSEIFDDQFSVERPDGSNFTLKIRSTKLEDSAMYFCASSEAGLEQYFGPGTRLTVT.

The chain couples TRBV27 to TRBJ2-3; no firm D call. Trimming pared 5 bases from V and 1 base from J, leaving 10 bases between. In germline, CDR1 is MNHEY, CDR2 SMNVEV (reference sequence). The CDR3 has 14 amino acids. The chain's CDR3 is CASSEPSRTDTQYF. As DNA, the CDR3 is TGTGCCAGCAGTGAACCGTCTCGCACAGATACGCAGTATTTT.

The chain recombines TRBV4-3 with TRBJ2-4; tentatively, D is TRBD2 (6 bases). CDR3 length: 18 residues. CDR1 LGHNA and CDR2 YSLEER come from the germline V gene. The V end was cut by 2 bases, the J end by 3 bases, with 20 bases between. The CDR3 is CASSQRWRGERGKNIQYF. CDR3 DNA sequence: TGCGCCAGCAGCCAAAGGTGGAGGGGAGAACGGGGCAAAAACATTCAGTACTTC.

Here the CDR3 reads CASSIAGTGAETQYF. The CDR3 DNA reads TGTGCCAGTAGTATAGCAGGGACAGGGGCAGAGACCCAGTACTTC. The chain carries TRBV19 and TRBJ2-5, with 10 bases matching TRBD1. In germline, CDR1 is LNHDA, CDR2 SQIVND (reference sequence). The CDR3 is made up of 15 amino acids. J lost 4 bases, V lost 1 base, and 3 bases had no gene match.

This chain uses TRBV11-2 with TRBJ2-7; 9 bases line up with TRBD1. The germline V gene has CDR1 SGHAT and CDR2 FQNNGV. The CDR3 loop spans 12 amino acids. J was trimmed by 5 bases and V by 5 bases; bases with no gene match: 1. The CDR3: CASSGDRDEQYF. The CDR3 DNA reads TGTGCCAGCAGCGGGGACAGGGACGAGCAGTACTTC.

The count of this clone is one. This chain joins TRBV6-5 and TRBJ2-7; D tentatively reads TRBD1 or TRBD2 (6 bases each). The CDR3 loop spans 14 amino acids. Germline V gene lookup returns CDR1 MNHEY and CDR2 SVGAGI. With 2 bases removed from V and 4 bases from J, the gap between germline ends came to 12 bases. The CDR3 nucleotides are TGTGCCAGCAGTTACGGGGGGCGAGGATACGAGCAGTACTTC. Protein product: CASSYGGRGYEQYF.

The chain carries TRBV29-1 and TRBJ1-1; 8 bases agree with TRBD1. The CDR3 totals 12 residues. Germline V gene lookup returns CDR1 SQVTM and CDR2 ANQGSEA. Unmatched junction bases numbered 12, after V lost 7 bases and J lost 11 bases. In nucleotides, the CDR3 is TGCAGCGCCGACCTGGACAGGGTTCGGGCTTTCTTT. Protein sequence: CSADLDRVRAFF.

CDR3 DNA sequence: TGTGCCAGCAGTTCGACTTTGTCGGGTCAGCCCCAGCATTTT. Protein sequence: CASSSTLSGQPQHF. V usage is TRBV6-2 or TRBV6-3 and J usage is TRBJ1-5; D not certain. The CDR3 runs to 14 residues. The V gene's germline CDR1 is MNHEY and CDR2 SVGEGT. The V gene lost 4 bases and the J gene lost 6 bases, with 13 bases spanning the gap.

In this sample, this clone turned up once. The chain employs TRBV4-2 and TRBJ2-7; D possibly corresponds to TRBD2 (5 bases). The length of the CDR3 is 13 residues. Germline CDR1 is LGHNA and CDR2 is YNFKEQ. V shed 0 bases and J shed 6 bases, with 9 bases lying between them. Here the CDR3 DNA reads TGTGCCAGCAGCCAAGACCGGGGTCTCGAGCAGTACTTC. Amino acid sequence: CASSQDRGLEQYF.

This chain uses TRBV14 with TRBJ2-2; a weak D match, TRBD2 (5 bases). Germline-derived CDR1 and CDR2 are SGHDN and FVKESK. The CDR3 consists of 17 residues. The germline V and J ends were trimmed by 2 bases and 3 bases, with 16 bases remaining between them. In nucleotides, the CDR3 is TGTGCCAGCAGCCAACTTACCGGGATACTACACACCGGGGAGCTGTTTTTT. Translating gives CASSQLTGILHTGELFF.

The V gene is TRBV7-3, the J gene TRBJ1-3; D ambiguous. This CDR3 has 15 residues. The germline V and J ends were trimmed by 1 base and 1 base, with 8 bases remaining between them. Germline values: CDR1 SGHTA, CDR2 FQGTGA. Here the CDR3 DNA reads TGTGCCAGCAGCTTAATGGCGGCATCTGGAAACACCATATATTTT. Residues: CASSLMAASGNTIYF.

This chain joins TRBV9 and TRBJ2-2; 8 bases map to TRBD2. This CDR3 comprises 16 residues. Germline V gives CDR1 SGDLS, CDR2 YYNGEE. Germline trimming cut 0 bases from V and 0 bases from J; bases unmatched to any gene: 1. The CDR3 is CASSVGAGANTGELFF. The DNA for the CDR3 is TGTGCCAGCAGCGTAGGAGCGGGAGCGAACACCGGGGAGCTGTTTTTT.

V usage is TRBV19 and J usage is TRBJ2-3; 7 bases align to TRBD1. Germline CDR1 reads LNHDA; CDR2 reads SQIVND (reference sequence). The CDR3 runs to 13 residues. V was clipped by 7 bases and J by 3 bases; unmatched bases: 4. The CDR3 protein is CASTKTGTDTQYF. The CDR3 nucleotides are TGTGCCAGTACCAAGACAGGGACAGATACGCAGTATTTT.

The chain links TRBV5-4 to TRBJ1-4; D gene uncertain. Germline assignment: CDR1 SGHNT and CDR2 YYREEE (reference sequence). This CDR3 has 15 amino acids. The ends were cut back, 4 bases at V and 2 bases at J, with 12 bases in the middle. This CDR3 reads CASSTDGMTNEKLFF. In DNA form, the CDR3 reads TGTGCCAGCAGCACGGACGGAATGACTAATGAAAAACTGTTTTTT. The full variable domain, rest sourced from reference TRBV5-4 and TRBJ1-4, is ETGVTQSPTHLIKTRGQQVTLRCSSQSGHNTVSWYQQALGQGPQFIFQYYREEENGRGNFPPRFSGLQFPNYSSELNVNALELDDSALYLCASSTDGMTNEKLFFGSGTQLSVL.

This sequence joins TRBV7-3 and TRBJ1-6; tentatively, D is TRBD1 (5 bases). Germline values: CDR1 SGHTA, CDR2 FQGTGA. This CDR3 region has 16 residues. Trimming removed 5 bases from V and 7 bases from J, with 18 bases in between. The CDR3 here is CASSRSGRARNSPLHF. The CDR3 bases are TGTGCCAGCAGCCGGTCCGGCAGGGCGAGGAATTCACCCCTCCACTTT.

This chain uses TRBV3-1 (or the pseudogene TRBV3-2) with TRBJ2-4; 13 nucleotides line up with TRBD2. This CDR3 is 20 amino acids long. CDR1 and CDR2 (germline): LGHDT, YNNKEL (reference sequence). Trimming cost V 3 bases and J 2 bases; bases outside gene matches: 13. CDR3 sequence reads: CASSHGTSGIQGGTKNIQYF. The CDR3 coding sequence is TGTGCCAGCAGCCACGGGACTAGCGGGATACAGGGCGGGACCAAAAACATTCAGTACTTC.

This clone was seen more than once but under ten times. The rearrangement links TRBV9 to TRBJ2-1; no reliable D call. The ends were cut back, 0 bases at V and 1 base at J, with 8 bases in the middle. There are 15 residues in the CDR3. The germline V gene encodes CDR1 SGDLS and CDR2 YYNGEE. This chain's CDR3 is CASSVAGQSYNEQFF. Written as DNA, the CDR3 is TGTGCCAGCAGCGTAGCGGGCCAATCCTACAATGAGCAGTTCTTC.

The J gene is TRBJ1-2, the V gene TRBV6-4; 9 bases line up with TRBD1. CDR3 size: 15 residues. J was trimmed by 4 bases and V by 4 bases; bases with no gene match: 7. The germline V gene has CDR1 MRHNA and CDR2 SNTAGT. The DNA of the CDR3 is TGTGCCAGCAGTGCCGGGACAGGGCCTTTCTATGGCTACACCTTC. Translating it yields CASSAGTGPFYGYTF.

J is TRBJ2-1 and V is TRBV30, with 9 positions matching TRBD2. CDR1 and CDR2 (germline): GTSNPN, SVGIG (reference sequence). J gave up 3 bases and V 3 bases, and 15 bases lay outside the gene matches. This CDR3 contains 18 residues. The DNA for the CDR3 is TGTGCCTGGAGAACCAGCGGGAGGCTCCGGCCGATCTACAATGAGCAGTTCTTC. Protein: CAWRTSGRLRPIYNEQFF.

This clone was observed a single time. The chain employs TRBV3-1 (or the pseudogene TRBV3-2) and TRBJ2-1; 8 bases are shared with TRBD2. J lost 7 bases, V lost 7 bases, and 15 bases had no gene match. CDR1 and CDR2 (germline): LGHDT, YNNKEL (reference sequence). The CDR3 has 16 residues. CDR3 loop: CASTPSGGVGGNEQFF. The CDR3 region has the DNA TGTGCCAGCACCCCATCGGGGGGGGTCGGGGGAAATGAGCAGTTCTTC.